This TCR beta chain was profiled in a study of blood T cell repertoires in COVID-19. For the study at large: The United States, Italy and Spain supplied acute and convalescent COVID-19 samples. PBMCs, B-cell-depleted T cells, or T cells were the source of the cDNA or gDNA that made up the material.

In the original workflow: Estimation of nucleated cell counts was performed using reference gene primer amplification. Produced via immunoSEQ multiplex PCR; TCRdb's table is partial and in-frame only. V and J calls and clone size are copied from that table; D and trimming were computed from the DNA. The profile covers approximately 190,000 clones, with over 75% appearing a single time and roughly 6% taken by the ten largest. This clone was observed once. Sequenced material: peripheral blood. The sequence derives from a woman in her forties who had recovered from COVID-19.

The CDR3 protein is CASSFGSGGNEKLFF. The CDR3 nucleotides are TGTGCCAGCAGCTTCGGATCAGGGGGTAATGAAAAACTGTTTTTT. The J gene is TRBJ1-4, the V gene TRBV5-4; 7 bases agree with TRBD1. The CDR3 spans 15 residues. In germline, CDR1 is SGHNT, CDR2 YYREEE (reference sequence). J lost 4 bases, V lost 2 bases, and 5 bases had no gene match.